Shown below are 19 T cell receptor beta chains from a single sample sequenced in a study of T cell responses to AZD1222 COVID-19 vaccine. Some clones are missing from TCRdb's copy, which holds only in-frame ones; the method was immunoSEQ multiplex PCR. The sample holds around 150,000 clones, approximately 90% seen once. The sequenced sample was peripheral blood, obtained 28 days after the second AZD1222 dose. The receptors come from an adult who received the AZD1222 COVID-19 vaccine.

The CDR3 DNA reads TGCGCCAGCAGCTTGGTCACAGGGGACACTGAAGCTTTCTTT. This gives the protein CASSLVTGDTEAFF. The chain has TRBV5-1 and TRBJ1-1, with 7 bases matching TRBD1. Germline V gene sequence: CDR1 SGHRS, CDR2 YFSETQ. The J segment lost 3 bases and the V segment lost 0 bases, leaving 2 bases of the junction unmatched. The CDR3 has 14 residues.

The chain employs TRBV3-1 (or the pseudogene TRBV3-2) and TRBJ2-3; no reliable D call. The CDR3 loop spans 13 amino acids. Germline V gene sequence: CDR1 LGHDT, CDR2 YNNKEL (reference sequence). The V and J ends lost 2 bases and 6 bases respectively, with 9 bases between them. In nucleotides, the CDR3 is TGTGCCAGCAGCCAACAAAGACCGGATACGCAGTATTTT. The encoded protein is CASSQQRPDTQYF.

V and J are TRBV5-1 and TRBJ1-2; D possibly corresponds to TRBD1 (5 bases). The CDR3 is 16 amino acids. V was trimmed by 1 base and J by 5 bases, leaving 18 bases between them. CDR1 and CDR2 (germline): SGHRS, YFSETQ. CDR3 nucleotides: TGCGCCAGCAGCTTGAGTTCGGGAGGCAGGGAGTATGGCTACACCTTC. Amino acid sequence: CASSLSSGGREYGYTF.

This chain uses TRBV25-1 with TRBJ1-1; D unclear. The V and J ends lost 8 bases and 3 bases respectively, with 13 bases between them. The CDR3 runs to 13 residues. The germline V gene has CDR1 MGHDK and CDR2 SYGVNS. Here the CDR3 DNA reads TGTGCCAGCGGGGAGCCGACGTACACTGAAGCTTTCTTT. Protein sequence: CASGEPTYTEAFF.

The chain is built from TRBV7-8 and TRBJ1-1, with 7 bases aligning to TRBD1. V shed 3 bases and J 4 bases; nucleotides not matched to a gene: 8. This CDR3 has 15 amino acids. Germline assignment: CDR1 SGHVS and CDR2 FQNEAQ. CDR3 sequence (DNA): TGTGCCAGCAGCTTTGACAGGGTAGCGGGCACTGAAGCTTTCTTT. Protein product: CASSFDRVAGTEAFF. The full variable domain, in which reference TRBV7-8 and TRBJ1-1 provide the parts outside the CDR3, is GAGVSQSPRYKVAKRGQDVALRCDPISGHVSLFWYQQALGQGPEFLTYFQNEAQLDKSGLPSDRFFAERPEGSVSTLKIQRTQQEDSAVYLCASSFDRVAGTEAFFGQGTRLTVV.

The V call is TRBV6-5, the J call TRBJ1-5; perhaps TRBD1 as D (6 bases). V lost 6 bases to trimming and J lost 6 bases, with 18 bases between them. This CDR3 is built from 15 residues. Germline CDR1 MNHEY, CDR2 SVGAGI. Here the CDR3 reads CASRSIGGGGQPQHF. For the CDR3, the DNA is TGTGCCAGCAGGTCAATCGGGGGAGGGGGTCAGCCCCAGCATTTT.

This clone was recorded once. The chain uses TRBV5-6 and TRBJ1-6; TRBD1 agrees at 9 bases. V lost 0 bases to trimming and J lost 4 bases; unmatched junction nucleotides: 5. CDR3 length equals 17 residues. Germline-derived CDR1 and CDR2 are SGHDT and YYEEEE. The DNA of the CDR3 is TGTGCCAGCAGCTTGGGAAGGACAGGGGCGTATAATTCACCCCTCCACTTT. Translating gives CASSLGRTGAYNSPLHF.

This clone came up once. The genes are TRBV7-9 and TRBJ1-1, with D uncertain. CDR1 SEHNR and CDR2 FQNEAQ come from the germline V gene (reference sequence). The CDR3 sequence is 14 residues long. Trimming left V 3 bases short and J 6 bases short, with 14 bases between. This chain's CDR3 is CASSFTGIRPEAFF. In DNA, the CDR3 is TGTGCCAGCAGCTTTACGGGAATTAGGCCTGAAGCTTTCTTT.

The chain recombines TRBV4-3 with TRBJ1-6; D might be TRBD1 (6 bases). Germline loops: CDR1 LGHNA, CDR2 YSLEER. The CDR3 has 15 amino acids. V was cut by 4 bases and J by 7 bases, with 14 bases left in between. The CDR3 spells CASSLAGAANSPLHF. The CDR3 nucleotides read TGCGCCAGCAGCCTGGCGGGGGCCGCGAATTCACCCCTCCACTTT.

The chain couples TRBV6-6 to TRBJ2-2; 9 bases fit TRBD2. V lost 6 bases to trimming and J lost 1 base; unmatched junction nucleotides: 6. This CDR3 has 16 residues. Germline V gene data show CDR1 as MNHNY and CDR2 as SVGAGI (reference sequence). CDR3 bases: TGTGCCAGCAGACCAGCGGGGGGCTTGAACACCGGGGAGCTGTTTTTT. It yields the protein CASRPAGGLNTGELFF.

This chain uses TRBV19 with TRBJ1-4, with unresolved D. The length of the CDR3 is 16 residues. CDR1 LNHDA and CDR2 SQIVND come from the germline V gene (reference sequence). Trimming stripped 6 bases from V and 3 bases from J, with 17 bases between. The CDR3 DNA is TGTGCCAGTAGCCCCCTCTCCGTTTTAGCTAATGAAAAACTGTTTTTT. Amino acid sequence: CASSPLSVLANEKLFF.

The chain couples TRBV12-3 or TRBV12-4 to TRBJ1-1; no clear D. This CDR3 spans 12 amino acids. V lost 6 bases to trimming and J lost 5 bases, with 10 bases between them. The CDR3 DNA is TGTGCCAGCAGCCCCGTGCGGACTGAAGCTTTCTTT. Its protein product is CASSPVRTEAFF.

The chain carries TRBV19 and TRBJ1-3; unclear D gene. The germline gives CDR1 LNHDA, CDR2 SQIVND (reference sequence). Between the trimmed V and J ends, which lost 5 bases and 1 base, there was a span of 12 bases. The CDR3 covers 15 residues. The CDR3 protein is CASSPGSGSGNTIYF. CDR3 coding DNA: TGTGCCAGTAGTCCCGGGTCAGGTTCTGGAAACACCATATATTTT.

The chain employs TRBV11-2 and TRBJ1-1; 8 bases line up with TRBD1. CDR3 length: 17 residues. The trim removed 5 bases at V and 0 bases at J, leaving 11 bases unmatched. Germline V gene lookup returns CDR1 SGHAT and CDR2 FQNNGV. The chain's CDR3 is CASSPRDRPGMNTEAFF. The CDR3 DNA sequence: TGTGCCAGCAGCCCCCGGGACAGGCCCGGGATGAACACTGAAGCTTTCTTT.

The rearrangement links TRBV6-2 or TRBV6-3 to TRBJ1-5; D is unresolved. V lost 2 bases and J lost 0, with 5 bases in between. The germline V gene encodes CDR1 MNHEY and CDR2 SVGEGT. This CDR3 contains 14 residues. CDR3 coding DNA: TGTGCCAGCAGTTACGTTAGTAGCAATCAGCCCCAGCATTTT. It encodes CASSYVSSNQPQHF.

The chain carries TRBV30 and TRBJ1-1, with D perhaps matching TRBD1 (5 bases). The CDR3 is 10 residues long. Germline CDR1 and CDR2: GTSNPN and SVGIG (reference sequence). As DNA, the CDR3 is TGTGCTTGTAGGGACGAGGGGGCTTTCTTT. It codes for CACRDEGAFF.

The V gene is TRBV9, the J gene TRBJ2-3; 10 bases line up with TRBD2. CDR1 is SGDLS, CDR2 YYNGEE, per germline. There are 15 residues in the CDR3. With V trimmed by 3 bases and J by 4 bases, 5 bases remained unmatched. CDR3 nucleotide sequence: TGTGCCAGCAGCGGAGGACTAGCGGTCGCAGATACGCAGTATTTT. This encodes CASSGGLAVADTQYF.

The chain joins TRBV2 to TRBJ2-1; D ambiguous. V lost 2 bases, J lost 4 bases, and 6 bases lay in between. Germline CDR1 reads SNHLY; CDR2 reads FYNNEI. CDR3 size: 13 residues. The CDR3 bases are TGTGCCAGCAGTGAAATAGGGTACAATGAGCAGTTCTTC. Its protein is CASSEIGYNEQFF. The whole variable domain, filled in from reference TRBV2 and TRBJ2-1, reads EPEVTQTPSHQVTQMGQEVILRCVPISNHLYFYWYRQILGQKVEFLVSFYNNEISEKSEIFDDQFSVERPDGSNFTLKIRSTKLEDSAMYFCASSEIGYNEQFFGPGTRLTVL.

The CDR3 DNA reads as TGTGCCAGTCCGATCGGGACAGAGCTTTATGGCTACACCTTC. This sequence encodes CASPIGTELYGYTF. The chain carries TRBV7-9 and TRBJ1-2; 7 bases map to TRBD1. Per germline, CDR1 SEHNR and CDR2 FQNEAQ (reference sequence). The length of the CDR3 is 14 residues. The V segment lost 9 bases and the J segment 5 bases; nucleotides outside the gene matches: 12.